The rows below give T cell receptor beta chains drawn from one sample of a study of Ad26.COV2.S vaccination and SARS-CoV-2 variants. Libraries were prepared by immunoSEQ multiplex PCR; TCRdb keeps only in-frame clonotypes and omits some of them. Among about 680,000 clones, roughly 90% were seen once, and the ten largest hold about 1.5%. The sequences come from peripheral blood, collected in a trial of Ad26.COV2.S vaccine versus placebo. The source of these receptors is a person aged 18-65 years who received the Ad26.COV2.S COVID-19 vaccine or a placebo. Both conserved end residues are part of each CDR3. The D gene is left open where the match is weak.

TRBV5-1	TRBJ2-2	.	TGCGCCAGCTCCTTCAGGGATGACGGGGAGCTGTTTTTT	CASSFRDDGELFF
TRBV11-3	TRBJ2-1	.	TGTGCCAGCAGCCCCCAAAAAGGCAGGGAGGTGAATGAGCAGTTCTTC	CASSPQKGREVNEQFF
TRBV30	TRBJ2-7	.	TGTGCCTGGAGGTCCCCGCGGGTTGGCTCCTACGAGCAGTACTTC	CAWRSPRVGSYEQYF
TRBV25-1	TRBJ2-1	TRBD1	TGTGCCAGCAGTGCATCCGGGACAGGGAGTCAATATGAGCAGTTCTTC	CASSASGTGSQYEQFF
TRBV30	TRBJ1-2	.	TGTGCCTGGAGGGTGAGGGGGGGAGACTATGGCTACACCTTC	CAWRVRGGDYGYTF
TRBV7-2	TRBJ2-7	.	TGTGCCAGCAGCTTAGGGGCTGAGCGGCGGGCCTCCTACGAGCAGTACTTC	CASSLGAERRASYEQYF
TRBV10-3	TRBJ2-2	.	TGTGCCACAGAGGGCGATACCGGGGAGCTGTTTTTT	CATEGDTGELFF
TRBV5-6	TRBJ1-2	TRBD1	TGTGCCAGCAGCGAGGACAGGGGCCCTCTATCCTATGGCTACACCTTC	CASSEDRGPLSYGYTF
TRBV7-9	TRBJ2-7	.	TGTGCCAGCAGCTTAAAGAGAGGGGACATCTCCTACGAGCAGTACTTC	CASSLKRGDISYEQYF
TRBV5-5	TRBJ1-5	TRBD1	TGTGCCAGCAACCCGACAGGGCTTATCTATCAGCCCCAGCATTTT	CASNPTGLIYQPQHF